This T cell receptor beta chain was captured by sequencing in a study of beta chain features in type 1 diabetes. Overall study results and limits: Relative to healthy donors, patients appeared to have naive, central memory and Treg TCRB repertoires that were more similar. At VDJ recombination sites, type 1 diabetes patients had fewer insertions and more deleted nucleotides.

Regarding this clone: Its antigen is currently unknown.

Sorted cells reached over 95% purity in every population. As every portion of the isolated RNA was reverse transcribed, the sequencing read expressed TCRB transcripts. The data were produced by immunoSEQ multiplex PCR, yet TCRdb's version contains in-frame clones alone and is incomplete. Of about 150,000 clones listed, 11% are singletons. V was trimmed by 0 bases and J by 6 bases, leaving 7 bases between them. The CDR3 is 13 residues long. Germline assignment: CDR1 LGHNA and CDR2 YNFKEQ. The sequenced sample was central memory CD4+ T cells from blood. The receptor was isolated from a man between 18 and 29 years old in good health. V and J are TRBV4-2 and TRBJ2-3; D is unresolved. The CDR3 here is CASSQDRPDTQYF. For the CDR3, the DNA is TGTGCCAGCAGCCAAGATCGACCGGATACGCAGTATTTT.